A few counts support the clone carrying this T cell receptor beta chain. These data originate in a study of blood T cell repertoires in COVID-19. The repertoire was sequenced with immunoSEQ multiplex PCR; TCRdb's copy has only in-frame clones and lacks some. The table records about 97,000 clones, roughly 89% of them present only once. The length of the CDR3 is 15 residues. The V segment lost 3 bases and the J segment 4 bases; nucleotides outside the gene matches: 5. Germline loops: CDR1 KGHSH, CDR2 LQKENI. Sequenced sample: peripheral blood. The origin of this receptor is a human donor in a cohort sampled during active COVID-19. V usage is TRBV18 and J usage is TRBJ1-4, with 7 bases lining up with TRBD1. The CDR3 DNA reads as TGTGCCAGCTCACCGGACAGGACTCGTAATGAAAAACTGTTTTTT. This encodes CASSPDRTRNEKLFF.